This is a list of T cell receptor beta chains from one sample in a study of response to subunit inactivated influenza vaccine. One entry per CDR3 protein, called by TCRdb with MiXCR from the RT-PCR reads. The sample has fewer than 600,000 distinct CDR3 sequences, 6.5% to 8% seen once. Sequencing was performed on PBMCs from blood, taken roughly 24 months after vaccination. The receptors stem from a man between 50 and 75 years old who received an inactivated influenza vaccine. The CDR3 runs from the conserved cysteine through the conserved F or W. Each record gives: D gene, V gene, clone size, J gene, CDR3 protein, CDR3 DNA. The D gene is left open where the match is weak. Only some rows state a clone size, as once, few, many or a class for expanded clones.

.,TRBV3-1,.,TRBJ1-1,CASSQGQINTEAFF,TGTGCCAGCAGCCAAGGACAGATAAACACTGAAGCTTTCTTT
.,TRBV28,many,TRBJ2-5,CASSFSGGQTQYF,TGTGCCAGCAGTTTTAGTGGGGGGCAGACCCAGTACTTC
.,TRBV6-5,.,TRBJ2-2,CASSSGTQNTGELFF,TGTGCCAGCAGTTCGGGCACTCAGAACACCGGGGAGCTGTTTTTT
TRBD1,TRBV5-1,few,TRBJ2-1,CASSLGPGTGAGEQFF,TGCGCCAGCAGCTTGGGCCCCGGGACAGGGGCTGGCGAGCAGTTCTTC
.,TRBV20-1,many,TRBJ2-3,CSAIGAGSTDTQYF,TGCAGTGCCATCGGGGCGGGAAGCACAGATACGCAGTATTTT
TRBD2,TRBV2,many,TRBJ2-1,CASIVDRGGNEQFF,TGTGCCAGCATTGTGGACCGGGGGGGCAATGAGCAGTTCTTC
.,TRBV12-3/TRBV12-4,.,TRBJ1-5,CASSFLGGQPQHF,TGTGCCAGCAGTTTCCTTGGAGGCCAGCCCCAGCATTTT
TRBD2,TRBV25-1,many,TRBJ2-3,CASSDSSGYTDTQYF,TGTGCCAGCAGTGATTCTAGCGGGTACACAGATACGCAGTATTTT
.,TRBV20-1,many,TRBJ2-3,CSANTGGAITDTQYF,TGCAGTGCTAATACAGGGGGGGCTATCACAGATACGCAGTATTTT
.,TRBV21-1,.,TRBJ2-7,CASILRERSSYEQYF,TGTGCCAGCATCTTGAGGGAAAGGAGCTCCTACGAGCAGTACTTC
.,TRBV10-3,.,TRBJ2-7,CAISERKLGRLGEQYF,TGTGCCATCAGTGAGCGGAAACTAGGGAGGCTCGGCGAGCAGTACTTC
.,TRBV5-1,.,TRBJ2-5,CASSSDGPQETQYF,TGCGCCAGCAGCAGCGACGGACCCCAAGAGACCCAGTACTTC
TRBD1,TRBV4-3,.,TRBJ1-1,CASSQVTGEATEAFF,TGCGCCAGCAGCCAAGTCACAGGGGAGGCCACTGAAGCTTTCTTT
TRBD1,TRBV25-1,few,TRBJ2-7,CASSDRGTGATEQYF,TGTGCCAGCAGTGATAGAGGGACAGGGGCTACAGAGCAGTACTTC
.,TRBV3-1,few,TRBJ2-7,CASSQATIGEQYF,TGTGCCAGCAGCCAAGCGACTATAGGCGAGCAGTACTTC
.,TRBV20-1,.,TRBJ2-1,CSASIGGEQFF,TGCAGTGCTAGTATCGGGGGTGAGCAGTTCTTC
.,TRBV7-2,few,TRBJ2-7,CASSFLTNYEQYF,TGTGCCAGCAGCTTCCTTACCAACTACGAGCAGTACTTC
.,TRBV20-1,.,TRBJ2-7,CSARDGTSPSYEQYF,TGCAGTGCTAGAGACGGGACATCTCCCTCCTACGAGCAGTACTTC
TRBD1,TRBV12-3/TRBV12-4,few,TRBJ1-3,CATLLMGKGAQFGNTIYF,TGTGCCACCCTCCTCATGGGGAAGGGGGCTCAGTTTGGAAACACCATATATTTT
TRBD1,TRBV7-9,few,TRBJ2-2,CASKFRPRDRGSGELFF,TGTGCCAGCAAATTTAGGCCCCGGGACAGGGGGTCCGGGGAGCTGTTTTTT
.,TRBV10-1,few,TRBJ1-1,CASSVSWGTEAFF,TGCGCCAGCAGTGTCTCCTGGGGCACTGAAGCTTTCTTT
.,TRBV20-1,.,TRBJ1-4,CSARDGQSVNEKLFF,TGCAGTGCTAGAGACGGACAGTCTGTTAATGAAAAACTGTTTTTT
.,TRBV19,few,TRBJ2-7,CATSGRSYEQYF,TGTGCCACCTCAGGGAGATCCTACGAGCAGTACTTC
.,TRBV5-5,.,TRBJ1-3,CASSLVGTSSGNTIYF,TGTGCCAGCAGCTTGGTCGGGACTTCCTCTGGAAACACCATATATTTT
.,TRBV11-2,.,TRBJ2-7,CASSFGRGEQYF,TGTGCCAGCAGCTTTGGGCGAGGGGAGCAGTACTTC
TRBD2,TRBV18,.,TRBJ2-3,CASSHLPRGGPTDTQYF,TGTGCCAGCTCACATTTGCCCCGCGGGGGGCCAACAGATACGCAGTATTTT
TRBD1,TRBV20-1,.,TRBJ2-3,CSASRQGADTQYF,TGCAGTGCGAGCAGACAGGGGGCAGATACGCAGTATTTT
.,TRBV20-1,.,TRBJ1-4,CSARIPQGREKLFF,TGCAGTGCTAGAATCCCTCAGGGTCGGGAAAAACTGTTTTTT
.,TRBV12-3/TRBV12-4,many,TRBJ1-5,CASSPTDSNQPQHF,TGTGCCAGCAGTCCTACAGATAGCAATCAGCCCCAGCATTTT
TRBD2,TRBV20-1,few,TRBJ2-5,CSARDRTSREETQYF,TGCAGTGCTAGAGACAGGACTAGCCGAGAAGAGACCCAGTACTTC
TRBD1,TRBV9,few,TRBJ2-2,CASSVAGQGATGELFF,TGTGCCAGCAGCGTAGCTGGACAGGGGGCGACCGGGGAGCTGTTTTTT
TRBD2,TRBV3-1,few,TRBJ2-7,CASSRSPSGAISYEQYF,TGTGCCAGCAGCCGCTCGCCTAGCGGGGCGATCTCCTACGAGCAGTACTTC
.,TRBV18,few,TRBJ1-1,CASSLPTTEAFF,TGTGCCAGCTCCCTTCCGACAACTGAAGCTTTCTTT
TRBD2,TRBV25-1,few,TRBJ2-3,CASRTTSEDTQYF,TGTGCCAGCAGGACAACTAGCGAAGATACGCAGTATTTT
TRBD1,TRBV29-1,many,TRBJ1-1,CSAGRGGANTEAFF,TGCAGCGCTGGGAGAGGGGGCGCGAACACTGAAGCTTTCTTT
.,TRBV12-3/TRBV12-4,few,TRBJ2-7,CASSFTPGLQDLNEQYF,TGTGCCAGCAGTTTTACCCCGGGACTCCAGGACCTGAACGAGCAGTACTTC
.,TRBV7-2,many,TRBJ1-1,CASSLESREAFF,TGTGCCAGCAGCTTAGAGAGCAGAGAAGCTTTCTTT
TRBD2,TRBV20-1,.,TRBJ2-1,CSAGVAGVRDEQFF,TGCAGTGCTGGGGTAGCGGGGGTTAGAGATGAGCAGTTCTTC
TRBD2,TRBV7-2,many,TRBJ2-1,CASSSSLSGGAYNEQFF,TGTGCCAGCAGCTCATCCCTTAGCGGGGGGGCCTACAATGAGCAGTTCTTC